Below, 19 T cell receptor beta chains from the same sample are listed, as sequenced in a study of T cells in Graves' hyperthyroidism and ophthalmopathy. RNA transcripts were the template for amplifying TCR beta CDR3 regions. The TCR CDR3 was amplified in a first-round RT-PCR using the HTBI primer set. A single record per CDR3 protein comes from TCRdb applying MiXCR to the multiplex PCR reads. The sample records roughly 700,000 distinct CDR3 sequences, 30% to 40% being singletons. Sequencing was done on a sample of blood. These receptor sequences come from a woman aged 40 to 50 with Graves' hyperthyroidism.

V gene TRBV12-3 or TRBV12-4 combines with J gene TRBJ1-6; TRBD1 aligns across 7 bases. V gave up 6 bases and J gave up 5 bases; unmatched junction bases: 7. This CDR3 has 15 amino acids. The CDR3 DNA reads TGTGCCAGCAGGGGGACAGCGGGAGATAATTCACCCCTCCACTTT. It encodes CASRGTAGDNSPLHF.

This rearrangement joins TRBV29-1 to TRBJ1-1; possible D gene TRBD1, 5 bases. In germline, CDR1 is SQVTM, CDR2 ANQGSEA. V was pared by 6 bases and J by 5 bases, with 16 bases between. The length of the CDR3 is 13 residues. The CDR3 nucleotides are TGCAGCGTCACCCCATCTGGGGGAACTGAAGCTTTCTTT. Translated: CSVTPSGGTEAFF.

As regards this clonotype: The junction shows a germline mismatch at one end, possibly a read error. This sequence joins TRBV7-9 and TRBJ2-7, with D tentatively TRBD2 (5 bases). Germline V gene data show CDR1 as SEHNR and CDR2 as FQNEAQ (reference sequence). The CDR3 extends over 16 amino acids. The CDR3 DNA sequence: TGCGCCAGCAGCCAAGGACTGAAGGGAGCCCGCTACGAGCAGTACTTC. It encodes CASSQGLKGARYEQYF.

The V gene is TRBV20-1, the J gene TRBJ2-5; D is possibly TRBD1 (6 bases). CDR1 DFQATT and CDR2 SNEGSKA come from the germline V gene (reference sequence). The CDR3 sequence is 14 residues long. The V end lost 5 bases, the J end lost 3 bases, and 16 bases lay between the germline ends. The CDR3 spells CSAGGSTGKETQYF. DNA of the CDR3: TGCAGTGCTGGGGGCTCTACTGGGAAAGAGACCCAGTACTTC.

This clonotype was picked up many times. J is TRBJ2-7 and V is TRBV29-1; D unresolved. The V gene's germline CDR1 is SQVTM and CDR2 ANQGSEA. V lost 7 bases and J lost 5, with 12 bases in between. The CDR3 is 11 amino acids. Here the CDR3 reads CSARDLHEQYF. The CDR3 DNA is TGCAGCGCCCGAGACCTGCACGAGCAGTACTTC.

In its sample, this clonotype was seen many times. The chain is built from TRBV29-1 and TRBJ1-1; 7 positions match TRBD1. The CDR3 runs to 13 residues. Unmatched junction bases numbered 5, after V lost 4 bases and J lost 3 bases. CDR1 is SQVTM and CDR2 is ANQGSEA in the germline V gene. In nucleotides, the CDR3 is TGCAGCGTTGGGATGCAGGGGGACACTGAAGCTTTCTTT. Its translation is CSVGMQGDTEAFF.

This clonotype was observed at least ten times. The V and J genes are TRBV29-1 and TRBJ2-7; D perhaps matches TRBD1 (6 bases). Germline V gene data show CDR1 as SQVTM and CDR2 as ANQGSEA. V was clipped by 3 bases and J by 4 bases, with 16 bases between them. The CDR3 spans 14 residues. This CDR3 is CSVDVDSTPYEQYF. CDR3 coding DNA: TGCAGCGTTGATGTGGACAGTACCCCATACGAGCAGTACTTC.

CDR3 protein: CASQMSPGELFF. DNA for the CDR3: TGTGCCTCCCAGATGTCCCCCGGGGAGCTGTTTTTT. The chain carries TRBV6-5 and TRBJ2-2; no firm D call. The CDR3 covers 12 residues. Germline V gene data show CDR1 as MNHEY and CDR2 as SVGAGI. V dropped 11 bases and J dropped 6 bases, with 13 bases sitting between them.

This clonotype was picked up a small number of times. This chain links TRBV4-3 with TRBJ1-1; D unclear. Germline loops: CDR1 LGHNA, CDR2 YSLEER. The CDR3 totals 14 residues. V dropped 1 base and J dropped 1 base, with 7 bases sitting between them. The CDR3 region has the DNA TGCGCCAGCAGCCAAGCTTCTAAGAACACTGAAGCTTTCTTT. Translation gives CASSQASKNTEAFF.

This clonotype has at least ten counts. The chain uses TRBV7-9 and TRBJ2-2, with D perhaps assigned TRBD1 or TRBD2 (5 bases each). The CDR3 consists of 14 residues. CDR1 is SEHNR and CDR2 is FQNEAQ in the germline V gene (reference sequence). The germline V and J ends were trimmed by 5 bases and 3 bases, with 10 bases remaining between them. CDR3 protein: CASSAGSHTGELFF. The CDR3 coding sequence is TGTGCCAGCAGCGCAGGGAGTCACACCGGGGAGCTGTTTTTT.

The genes are TRBV7-2 and TRBJ1-2; 9 bases match TRBD1. This CDR3 has 13 residues. Germline assignment: CDR1 SGHTA and CDR2 FQGNSA. Germline trimming cut 4 bases from V and 7 bases from J; bases unmatched to any gene: 4. The CDR3 is CASSSQGAFGYTF. CDR3 coding DNA: TGTGCCAGCAGCTCACAGGGGGCTTTTGGCTACACCTTC.

This clonotype occurred many times. This chain joins TRBV5-1 and TRBJ1-1, with 7 bases aligning to TRBD1. The CDR3 is 13 amino acids. Germline assignment: CDR1 SGHRS and CDR2 YFSETQ. V was pared by 0 bases and J by 11 bases, with 7 bases of the junction left unmatched. CDR3 sequence: CASSLEQGRWAFF. The CDR3 DNA follows: TGCGCCAGCAGCTTGGAACAGGGGAGGTGGGCTTTCTTT.

This clonotype was detected many times. DNA for the CDR3: TGTGCCAGCAGCTTAATGGAGGGTATGGACTATGGCTACACCTTC. This codes for CASSLMEGMDYGYTF. This chain links TRBV7-2 with TRBJ1-2; D ambiguous. Germline V gene sequence: CDR1 SGHTA, CDR2 FQGNSA. V was trimmed by 2 bases and J by 3 bases, leaving 13 bases between them. The CDR3 has 15 amino acids. Full variable domain (missing parts from reference TRBV7-2 and TRBJ1-2): GAGVSQSPSNKVTEKGKDVELRCDPISGHTALYWYRQSLGQGLEFLIYFQGNSAPDKSGLPSDRFSAERTGGSVSTLTIQRTQQEDSAVYLCASSLMEGMDYGYTFGSGTRLTVV.

This chain links TRBV6-6 with TRBJ1-4; possible D gene TRBD1, 6 bases. CDR3 length: 18 amino acids. The V and J ends lost 2 bases and 0 bases respectively, with 16 bases between them. CDR1 and CDR2 (germline): MNHNY, SVGAGI (reference sequence). In DNA form, the CDR3 reads TGTGCCAGCAGTTACAACCCTGGACAGATTACAACTAATGAAAAACTGTTTTTT. As protein: CASSYNPGQITTNEKLFF.

This clonotype occurred many times. Being one base from a much bigger clone, this may be a read error. This sequence joins TRBV7-9 and TRBJ1-1; weak D call: TRBD1 (6 bases). Trimming took off 7 bases at V and 1 base at J, with 10 bases between the two ends. Germline V lookup: CDR1 SEHNR, CDR2 FQNEAQ (reference sequence). The CDR3 loop spans 13 amino acids. The CDR3 loop reads CASTGQQNTEAFF. The DNA for the CDR3 is TGTGCCAGCACTGGACAGCAGAACACTGAAGCTTTCTTT. Together with reference TRBV7-9 and TRBJ1-1, the CDR3 gives the full variable domain: DTGVSQNPRHKITKRGQNVTFRCDPISEHNRLYWYRQTLGQGPEFLTYFQNEAQLEKSRLLSDRFSAERPKGSFSTLEIQRTEQGDSAMYLCASTGQQNTEAFFGQGTRLTVV.

This clonotype has only one observation. V is TRBV6-6 and J is TRBJ2-7; 8 positions agree with TRBD2. Germline CDR1 MNHNY, CDR2 SVGAGI (reference sequence). Unmatched junction bases numbered 9, after V lost 2 bases and J lost 9 bases. This CDR3 spans 14 amino acids. The CDR3 nucleotides are TGTGCCAGCAGTTACCCAGCGGGGGCGGATGGGCAGTACTTC. This gives the protein CASSYPAGADGQYF.

The chain is built from TRBV28 and TRBJ2-7, with D possibly being TRBD1 (5 bases). The length of the CDR3 is 12 residues. Germline values: CDR1 MDHEN, CDR2 SYDVKM. V was pared by 7 bases and J by 4 bases, with 11 bases between. The CDR3 DNA follows: TGTGCCAGCACCACCCAGGGTTACGAGCAGTACTTC. Its translation: CASTTQGYEQYF.

There are many counts of this clonotype. The chain uses TRBV6-5 and TRBJ1-2, with D perhaps matching TRBD1 (5 bases). Looked up from germline, CDR1 is MNHEY and CDR2 is SVGAGI. The CDR3 has 13 amino acids. Trimming left V 2 bases short and J 3 bases short, with 7 bases between. The CDR3, as DNA: TGTGCCAGCAGTTACGGCAGGGACTATGGCTACACCTTC. Its translation: CASSYGRDYGYTF.

The rearrangement uses TRBV2 and TRBJ2-5; a possible D gene is TRBD2 (6 bases). The CDR3 spans 13 residues. CDR1 and CDR2 (germline): SNHLY, FYNNEI. V dropped 6 bases and J dropped 5 bases, with 13 bases sitting between them. Here the CDR3 DNA reads TGTGCCAGCAGGACGCTGGGGACTGAGACCCAGTACTTC. As protein: CASRTLGTETQYF.